The 6 T cell receptor beta chains presented below share a single source sample, sequenced in a study of blood T cell repertoires in COVID-19. Assay: immunoSEQ multiplex PCR; the TCRdb copy retains only in-frame clones and omits some. This sample has some 360,000 clones, with approximately 89% found just once. Material for sequencing was peripheral blood. These receptors came from a woman between 55 and 75 years old with COVID-19, enrolled during active disease.

This chain uses TRBV5-1 with TRBJ1-2; 12 bases align to TRBD1. This CDR3 has 14 residues. Trimming cost V 6 bases and J 8 bases; bases outside gene matches: 8. In germline, CDR1 is SGHRS, CDR2 YFSETQ. CDR3 sequence: CASTSGTGGGGYTF. The CDR3 DNA reads as TGCGCCAGCACCTCCGGGACAGGGGGCGGCGGCTACACCTTC.

This clone was detected only once. The V and J genes are TRBV5-5 and TRBJ2-3, with D maybe TRBD1 (5 bases). Germline values: CDR1 SGHKS, CDR2 YYEKEE (reference sequence). Trimming removed 9 bases from V and 1 base from J, with 15 bases in between. The CDR3 extends over 14 amino acids. The DNA for the CDR3 is TGTGCCACAGGCAGGGAAATCGGCACAGATACGCAGTATTTT. Protein product: CATGREIGTDTQYF. Supplemented by reference TRBV5-5 and TRBJ2-3, the full variable domain reads DAGVTQSPTHLIKTRGQQVTLRCSPISGHKSVSWYQQVLGQGPQFIFQYYEKEERGRGNFPDRFSARQFPNYSSELNVNALLLGDSALYLCATGREIGTDTQYFGPGTRLTVL.

This chain joins TRBV3-1 (or the pseudogene TRBV3-2) and TRBJ1-2, with a tentative D call TRBD1 (5 bases). This CDR3 is 13 amino acids long. Trimming took off 0 bases at V and 8 bases at J, with 10 bases between the two ends. CDR1 is LGHDT and CDR2 is YNNKEL in the germline V gene (reference sequence). For the CDR3, the DNA is TGTGCCAGCAGCCAAGAAAGGGGCGGCGGCTACACCTTC. It is translated as CASSQERGGGYTF.

The chain links TRBV19 to TRBJ1-2, with D uncertain. Looked up from germline, CDR1 is LNHDA and CDR2 is SQIVND (reference sequence). The CDR3 totals 13 residues. Trimming removed 3 bases from V and 5 bases from J, with 10 bases in between. The CDR3 is CASSIRNYYGYTF. CDR3 coding DNA: TGTGCCAGTAGTATTCGGAACTATTATGGCTACACCTTC.

This chain joins TRBV19 and TRBJ1-4, with D perhaps matching TRBD1 (6 bases). Germline-derived CDR1 and CDR2 are LNHDA and SQIVND (reference sequence). The CDR3 loop spans 14 amino acids. Trimming cost V 5 bases and J 8 bases, with 15 bases left between them. In DNA, the CDR3 is TGTGCCAGTAGTCTGAGCCAGGGGAGAGAAAAACTGTTTTTT. Amino acids: CASSLSQGREKLFF.

The sample holds one count of this clone. The gene calls are TRBV7-6 and TRBJ1-6; 7 bases line up with TRBD1. Germline assignment: CDR1 SGHVS and CDR2 FNYEAQ. The CDR3 is 17 residues long. V lost 4 bases and J lost 0; bases outside the gene matches: 6. CDR3 nucleotide sequence: TGTGCCAGCAGCTCGGGACAGTTCAACTCCTATAATTCACCCCTCCACTTT. It specifies CASSSGQFNSYNSPLHF.